This TCR beta chain was obtained from a study of neurological immune-mediated disorders. Study context: Multiple sclerosis patients numbered roughly 34, of whom some 30 were relapsing-remitting and 3 secondary progressive.

This clonotype was observed at least ten times. The CDR3 covers 16 residues. Unmatched junction bases numbered 9, after V lost 3 bases and J lost 0 bases. Germline assignment: CDR1 DFQATT and CDR2 SNEGSKA (reference sequence). Synthesis of cDNA was accomplished via 5'RACE employing 10-nucleotide random UMIs. A single record per CDR3 protein comes from TCRdb applying MiXCR to the 5' RACE reads. In the table there are tens of thousands of distinct CDR3 sequences, 3% to 3.5% of which are singletons. The time point denotes: longitudinal time-point 1 (baseline). 2 million PBMCs stored at -80 C were the source of the unsorted libraries.

The chain employs TRBV20-1 and TRBJ2-3; 7 bases match TRBD2. The sample was PBMCs. The TCR sequence derives from a woman in her sixties or seventies with multiple sclerosis. CDR3 nucleotide sequence: TGCAGTGCTAGTCCCTTTACTAGCGCCAGCACAGATACGCAGTATTTT. Translation gives CSASPFTSASTDTQYF.